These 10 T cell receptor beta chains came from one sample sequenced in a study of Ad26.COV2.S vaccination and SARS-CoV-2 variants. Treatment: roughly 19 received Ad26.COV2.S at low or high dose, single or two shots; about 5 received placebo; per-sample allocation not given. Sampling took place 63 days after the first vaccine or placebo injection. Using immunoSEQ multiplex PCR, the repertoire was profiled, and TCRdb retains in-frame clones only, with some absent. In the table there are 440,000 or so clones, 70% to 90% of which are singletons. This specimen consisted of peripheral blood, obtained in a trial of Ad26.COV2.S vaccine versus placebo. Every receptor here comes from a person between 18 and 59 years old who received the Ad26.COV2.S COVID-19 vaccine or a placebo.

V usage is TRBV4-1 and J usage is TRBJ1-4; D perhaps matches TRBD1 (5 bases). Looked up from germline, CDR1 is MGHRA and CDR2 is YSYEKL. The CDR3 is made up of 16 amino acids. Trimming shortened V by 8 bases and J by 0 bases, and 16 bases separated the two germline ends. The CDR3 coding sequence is TGCGCCAGCCACGACATCGGGGGTGCAACTAATGAAAAACTGTTTTTT. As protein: CASHDIGGATNEKLFF.

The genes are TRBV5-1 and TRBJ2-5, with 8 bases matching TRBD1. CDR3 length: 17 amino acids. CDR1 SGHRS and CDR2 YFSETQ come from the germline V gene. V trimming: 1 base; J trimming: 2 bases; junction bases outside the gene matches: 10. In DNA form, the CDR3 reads TGCGCCAGCAGCTTGTTGCGGACAGGGAACCCTCAAGAGACCCAGTACTTC. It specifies CASSLLRTGNPQETQYF.

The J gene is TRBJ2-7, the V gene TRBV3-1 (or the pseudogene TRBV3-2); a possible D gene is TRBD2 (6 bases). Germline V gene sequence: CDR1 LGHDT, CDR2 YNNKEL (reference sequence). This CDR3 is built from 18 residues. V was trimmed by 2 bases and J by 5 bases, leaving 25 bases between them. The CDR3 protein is CASSQSQGEAGVWDEQYF. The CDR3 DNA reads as TGTGCCAGCAGCCAATCCCAAGGGGAGGCAGGTGTTTGGGACGAGCAGTACTTC.

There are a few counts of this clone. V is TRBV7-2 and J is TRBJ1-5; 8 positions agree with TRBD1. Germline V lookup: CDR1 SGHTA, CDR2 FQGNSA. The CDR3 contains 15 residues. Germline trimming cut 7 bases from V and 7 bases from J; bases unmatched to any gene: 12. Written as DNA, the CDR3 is TGTGCCAGCACCCAGACAGGGGTGGGGGGACAGCCCCAGCATTTT. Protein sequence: CASTQTGVGGQPQHF. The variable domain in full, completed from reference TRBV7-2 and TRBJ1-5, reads GAGVSQSPSNKVTEKGKDVELRCDPISGHTALYWYRQSLGQGLEFLIYFQGNSAPDKSGLPSDRFSAERTGGSVSTLTIQRTQQEDSAVYLCASTQTGVGGQPQHFGDGTRLSIL.

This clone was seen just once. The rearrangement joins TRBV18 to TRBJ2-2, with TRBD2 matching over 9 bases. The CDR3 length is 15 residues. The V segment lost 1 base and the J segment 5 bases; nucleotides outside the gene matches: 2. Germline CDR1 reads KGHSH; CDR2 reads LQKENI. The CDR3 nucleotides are TGTGCCAGCTCACCACGACTAGCGGAGACCGGGGAGCTGTTTTTT. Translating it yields CASSPRLAETGELFF.

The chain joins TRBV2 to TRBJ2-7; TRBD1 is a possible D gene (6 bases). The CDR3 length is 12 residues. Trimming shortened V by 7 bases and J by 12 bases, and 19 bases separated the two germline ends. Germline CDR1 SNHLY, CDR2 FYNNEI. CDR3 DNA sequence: TGTGCCAGCACTTTGAAAAGCACAGGGTCGTACTTC. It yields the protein CASTLKSTGSYF.

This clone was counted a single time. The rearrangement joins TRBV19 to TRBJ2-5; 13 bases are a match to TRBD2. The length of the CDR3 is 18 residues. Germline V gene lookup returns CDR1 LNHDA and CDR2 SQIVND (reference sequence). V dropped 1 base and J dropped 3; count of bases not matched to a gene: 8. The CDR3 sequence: CASSIGRLAGGLKETQYF. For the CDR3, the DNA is TGTGCCAGTAGTATAGGGAGACTAGCGGGGGGTTTGAAAGAGACCCAGTACTTC.

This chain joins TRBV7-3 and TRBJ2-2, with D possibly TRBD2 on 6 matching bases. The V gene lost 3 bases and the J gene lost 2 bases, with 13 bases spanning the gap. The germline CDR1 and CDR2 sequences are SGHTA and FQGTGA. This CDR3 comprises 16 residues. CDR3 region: CASSFAVGGNTGELFF. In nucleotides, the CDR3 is TGTGCCAGCAGCTTCGCAGTCGGGGGAAACACCGGGGAGCTGTTTTTT.

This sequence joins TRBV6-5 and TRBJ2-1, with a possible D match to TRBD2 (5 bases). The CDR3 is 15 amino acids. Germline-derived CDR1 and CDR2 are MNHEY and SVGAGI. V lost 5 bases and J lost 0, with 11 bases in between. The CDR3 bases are TGTGCCAGCAGTAATAGCGCGAGCTCCTACAATGAGCAGTTCTTC. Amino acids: CASSNSASSYNEQFF.

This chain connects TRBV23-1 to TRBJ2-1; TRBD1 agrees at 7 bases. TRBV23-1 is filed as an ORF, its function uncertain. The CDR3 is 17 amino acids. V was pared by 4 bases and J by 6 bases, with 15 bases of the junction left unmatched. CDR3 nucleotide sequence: TGCGCCAGCAGTCCCCCTCAGGGGGATCGGCACGGCAATGAGCAGTTCTTC. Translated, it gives CASSPPQGDRHGNEQFF.